The 5 T cell receptor beta chains in this list originate from one sample, sequenced in a study of OX40 agonist ivuxolimab in advanced cancers. Sequencing used immunoSEQ multiplex PCR; TCRdb keeps in-frame clones, though not all of them. The sample holds about 22,000 clones, 70% to 90% seen once. The starting material was CD4+ or CD8+ T cells sorted from blood, obtained in a trial of the OX40 agonist ivuxolimab. These receptors were collected from an adult with an advanced solid tumor such as melanoma, head and neck, liver or kidney cancer.

The rearrangement links TRBV10-3 to TRBJ2-7; 7 nucleotides line up with TRBD2. This CDR3 contains 14 residues. With 0 bases clipped from V and 4 bases from J, the junction kept 3 bases outside the gene matches. The germline V gene encodes CDR1 ENHRY and CDR2 SYGVKD. The CDR3 loop is CAISESGGGYEQYF. CDR3 coding DNA: TGTGCCATCAGTGAGTCTGGCGGGGGTTACGAGCAGTACTTC.

The chain combines TRBV6-6 with TRBJ2-3; 9 bases map to TRBD2. V dropped 7 bases and J dropped 5; count of bases not matched to a gene: 10. This CDR3 comprises 15 residues. CDR1 MNHNY and CDR2 SVGAGI come from the germline V gene (reference sequence). This chain's CDR3 is CASTKEREAVDTQYF. In DNA, the CDR3 is TGTGCCAGCACAAAGGAGCGGGAGGCCGTAGATACGCAGTATTTT.

The genes are TRBV14 and TRBJ2-7, with D unresolved. Germline-derived CDR1 and CDR2 are SGHDN and FVKESK. V lost 3 bases and J 0 bases, leaving 15 bases between the germline ends. The CDR3 spans 16 residues. DNA for the CDR3: TGTGCCAGCAGCCATCCGACGGCGGCGAGCTCCTACGAGCAGTACTTC. This gives the protein CASSHPTAASSYEQYF.

The chain employs TRBV5-6 and TRBJ1-5; TRBD1 matches 11 bases. The J segment lost 6 bases and the V segment lost 2 bases, leaving 4 bases of the junction unmatched. The CDR3 runs 15 residues. Germline V gene sequence: CDR1 SGHDT, CDR2 YYEEEE. CDR3 sequence reads: CASSLGTGGIQPQHF. Here the CDR3 DNA reads TGTGCCAGCAGCTTAGGGACAGGGGGGATTCAGCCCCAGCATTTT.

The J gene is TRBJ1-4, the V gene TRBV27, with 10 bases matching TRBD1. V shed 5 bases and J 6 bases; nucleotides not matched to a gene: 6. Germline-derived CDR1 and CDR2 are MNHEY and SMNVEV (reference sequence). The CDR3 loop spans 15 amino acids. DNA of the CDR3: TGTGCCAGCAGTCACCGACAGGGGGCTGATGAAAAACTGTTTTTT. As protein: CASSHRQGADEKLFF.